These T cell receptor beta chains were read from a single sample in a study of metastatic and nonmetastatic thyroid tumors. TCRdb reanalyzed the PCR reads via MiXCR. The profile shows 35,000 to 40,000 clones, roughly a quarter of them singletons. The sequencing sample was made of blood. The receptors come from a female donor with papillary thyroid cancer or a benign thyroid nodule (not recorded which). Some clones in this sample may be carry-over from other donors' samples. The CDR3 runs from the conserved cysteine through the conserved F or W. The D gene is left open where the match is weak. Clone size is stated in some rows and not others, as once, few, many or a class when expanded.

DNA: TGTGCCAGCAGTGAAAGGACACTCCAAGAGACCCAGTACTTC
CDR3: CASSERTLQETQYF
J: TRBJ2-5
D: .
size: few
V: TRBV2

DNA: TGTGCCAGCAGTTCTTCCCGGGACAGGGCGACTGGCTACACCTTC
CDR3: CASSSSRDRATGYTF
J: TRBJ1-2
D: TRBD1
size: medium-sized
V: TRBV28

DNA: TGTGCCAGCAGTGTACAGGGCGGGGGGATGTATACGCAGTATTTT
CDR3: CASSVQGGGMYTQYF
J: TRBJ2-3
D: TRBD2
size: many
V: TRBV27

DNA: TGTGCCAGCCAACAGGGATCCGCAACTAATGAAAAACTGTTTTTT
CDR3: CASQQGSATNEKLFF
J: TRBJ1-4
D: .
size: many
V: TRBV19

DNA: TGTGCCAGCAGCTTAGTTTCAGGGCTCAACACTGAAGCTTTCTTT
CDR3: CASSLVSGLNTEAFF
J: TRBJ1-1
D: .
size: .
V: TRBV7-6

DNA: TGCGCCAGCAGCTTCTCATTAGGGGCCAACGTCCTGACTTTC
CDR3: CASSFSLGANVLTF
J: TRBJ2-6
D: .
size: .
V: TRBV5-1

DNA: TGCGCCAGCTCTGTGGGGTCCTACAATGAGCAGTTCTTC
CDR3: CASSVGSYNEQFF
J: TRBJ2-1
D: .
size: .
V: TRBV5-1

DNA: TGCAGCGCTAGAATAGCGGGATGCTACAATGAGCAGTTCTTC
CDR3: CSARIAGCYNEQFF
J: TRBJ2-1
D: TRBD2
size: once
V: TRBV20-1

DNA: TGTGCCAGCAGCTTGGGGACCGAGACCCAGTACTTC
CDR3: CASSLGTETQYF
J: TRBJ2-5
D: .
size: many
V: TRBV5-5

DNA: TGTGCCAGCAGTTTTTCAGCGGGGGAAGCGAACACAGGGGAGCTGTTTTTT
CDR3: CASSFSAGEANTGELFF
J: TRBJ2-2
D: TRBD2
size: few
V: TRBV6-2/TRBV6-3

DNA: TGTGCCAGCTCACCGGGCGCGAACGAGCAGTACTTC
CDR3: CASSPGANEQYF
J: TRBJ2-7
D: .
size: many
V: TRBV18

DNA: TGTGCCAGCAGTGTTACAGGGGTCGGAACCGGGCCCCAGCATTTT
CDR3: CASSVTGVGTGPQHF
J: TRBJ1-5
D: TRBD1
size: many
V: TRBV19